This TCR beta chain appears in the sequencing data of a study of CD8 T cells in ankylosing spondylitis. TCRdb recomputed calls from the 5' RACE reads with MiXCR, one row per CDR3 protein. The sample has under 950,000 distinct CDR3 sequences; around 20% are singletons. Study conclusions and caveats: Ankylosing spondylitis blood appeared to carry a characteristic TCR beta motif of several highly homologous variants.

As regards this clonotype: Its antigen is not known.

This CDR3 spans 12 amino acids. With 6 bases removed from V and 2 bases from J, the gap between germline ends came to 10 bases. CDR1 and CDR2 from the germline V gene are DFQATT and SNEGSKA (reference sequence). The sequence derives from a male donor with ankylosing spondylitis. The chain recombines TRBV20-1 with TRBJ1-2; a possible D gene is TRBD1 (6 bases). What was sequenced was blood, either unsorted or a sorted T cell fraction (not recorded which). Here the CDR3 DNA reads TGCAGTGCACGACAGGAAAACTATGGCTACACCTTC. Protein product: CSARQENYGYTF.